This T cell receptor beta chain was captured in a study of read filtering for tumor transcriptome and immune sequencing. About the study: After DNase treatment, RNA was made into whole-transcriptome libraries.

General study points: The sorted CD138-negative fraction was a mixed bone marrow immune population, not purified T cells.

From 300 to 400 ng of RNA, a library with molecular barcoded alpha/delta and beta/gamma adaptors was made. Each CDR3 protein is one row after TCRdb ran MiXCR on the reads. The sample has about 58,000 distinct CDR3 sequences, around 12% seen once; the top ten hold around 16%. This CDR3 has 16 amino acids. Trimming left V 4 bases short and J 0 bases short, with 10 bases between. The germline V gene encodes CDR1 SGHAT and CDR2 FQNNGV. As concerns this clonotype: Antigen unknown.

This chain uses TRBV11-2 with TRBJ2-6, with D unclear. The TCR comes from a donor over 35 with multiple myeloma. The source material was a population of CD138-negative cells sorted from bone marrow. CDR3 nucleotide sequence: TGTGCCAGCAGCTCCTACACCGCCTCTGGGGCCAACGTCCTGACTTTC. This codes for CASSSYTASGANVLTF.